This TCR beta chain emerged from a study of a mutant IDH1 vaccine in newly diagnosed glioma. Overall study: Mean patient age was approximately 40 years; about 60% were male and about 40% female. Every participant had undergone radiotherapy, temozolomide, or both before, and most underwent both. Study-wide results and caveats: Apparently, pseudoprogression bore no relation to changes among the top peripheral T cell clonotypes.

Time point in this sample: baseline, week 1 (first vaccination visit). Sample treatment: pre-vaccination baseline after standard-of-care therapy. The donor cohort comprised cases of new WHO grade 3 or 4 IDH1-mutant, ATRX-lost astrocytoma. The method was immunoSEQ multiplex PCR; TCRdb's version includes in-frame clones alone and lacks a portion of them. This sample has tens of thousands of clones, with about nine tenths found just once. This CDR3 has 14 amino acids. Trimming cost V 6 bases and J 6 bases; bases outside gene matches: 9. CDR1 MNHNY and CDR2 SVGAGI come from the germline V gene (reference sequence). This clone was observed once. As yet, its antigen is unknown.

The V call is TRBV6-6, the J call TRBJ2-7, with TRBD1 matching 9 bases. Specimen: PBMCs, collected from a glioma patient treated with radiotherapy, temozolomide or both. This TCR was recovered from a man aged 40-50 years with glioma. CDR3 sequence reads: CASSQDRGGSEQYF. The CDR3 DNA reads TGTGCCAGCAGCCAGGACAGGGGAGGGTCCGAGCAGTACTTC.